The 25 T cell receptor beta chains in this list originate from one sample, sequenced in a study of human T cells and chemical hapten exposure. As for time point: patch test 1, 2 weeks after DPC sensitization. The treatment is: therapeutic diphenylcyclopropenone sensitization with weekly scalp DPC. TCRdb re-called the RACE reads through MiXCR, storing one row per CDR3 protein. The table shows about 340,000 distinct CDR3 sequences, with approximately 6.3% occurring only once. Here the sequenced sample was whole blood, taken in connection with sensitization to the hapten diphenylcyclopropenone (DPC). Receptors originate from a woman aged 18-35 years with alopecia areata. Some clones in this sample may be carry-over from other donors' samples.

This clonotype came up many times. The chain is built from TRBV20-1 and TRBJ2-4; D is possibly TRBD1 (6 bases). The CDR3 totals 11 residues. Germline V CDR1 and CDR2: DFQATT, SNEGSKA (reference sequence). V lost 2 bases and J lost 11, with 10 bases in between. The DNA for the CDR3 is TGCAGTGCTAGACCAAACAGGGTTCAGTACTTC. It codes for CSARPNRVQYF.

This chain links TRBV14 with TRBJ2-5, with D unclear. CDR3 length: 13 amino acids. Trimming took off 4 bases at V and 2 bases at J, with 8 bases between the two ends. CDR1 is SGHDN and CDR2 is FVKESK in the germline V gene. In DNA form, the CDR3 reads TGTGCCAGCAGCCTGTATCCACAAGAGACCCAGTACTTC. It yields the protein CASSLYPQETQYF.

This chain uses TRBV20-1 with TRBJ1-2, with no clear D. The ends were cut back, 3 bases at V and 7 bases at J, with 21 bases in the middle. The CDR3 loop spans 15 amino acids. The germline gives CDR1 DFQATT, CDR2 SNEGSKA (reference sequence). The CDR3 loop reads CSASPPGLLSSGYTF. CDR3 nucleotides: TGCAGTGCTAGTCCCCCGGGCCTCTTATCTAGTGGCTACACCTTC.

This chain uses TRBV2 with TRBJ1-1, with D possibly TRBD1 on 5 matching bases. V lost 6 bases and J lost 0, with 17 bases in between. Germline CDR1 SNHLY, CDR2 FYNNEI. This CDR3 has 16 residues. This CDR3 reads CASSRPDPTVNTEAFF. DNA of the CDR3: TGTGCCAGCAGCCGACCAGATCCGACAGTGAACACTGAAGCTTTCTTT.

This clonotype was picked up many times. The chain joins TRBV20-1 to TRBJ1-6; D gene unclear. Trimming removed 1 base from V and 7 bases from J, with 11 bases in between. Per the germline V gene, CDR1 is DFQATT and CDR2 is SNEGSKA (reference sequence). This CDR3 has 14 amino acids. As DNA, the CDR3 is TGCAGTGCTAGAGGAGACTCTACAAATTCACCCCTCCACTTT. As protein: CSARGDSTNSPLHF.

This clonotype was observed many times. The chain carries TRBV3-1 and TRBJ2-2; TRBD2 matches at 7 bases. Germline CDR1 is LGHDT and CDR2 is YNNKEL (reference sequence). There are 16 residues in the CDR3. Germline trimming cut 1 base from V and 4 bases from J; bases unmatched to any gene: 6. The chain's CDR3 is CASSQGGGSTTGELFF. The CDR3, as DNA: TGTGCCAGCAGCCAAGGCGGGGGATCGACCACCGGGGAGCTGTTTTTT.

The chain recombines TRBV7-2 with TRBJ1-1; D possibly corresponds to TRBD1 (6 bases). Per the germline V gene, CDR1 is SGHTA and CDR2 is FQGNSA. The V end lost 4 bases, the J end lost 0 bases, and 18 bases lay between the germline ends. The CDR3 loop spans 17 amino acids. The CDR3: CASSSAGGLLLNTEAFF. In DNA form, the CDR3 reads TGTGCCAGCAGCTCAGCGGGGGGGCTCCTCTTGAACACTGAAGCTTTCTTT.

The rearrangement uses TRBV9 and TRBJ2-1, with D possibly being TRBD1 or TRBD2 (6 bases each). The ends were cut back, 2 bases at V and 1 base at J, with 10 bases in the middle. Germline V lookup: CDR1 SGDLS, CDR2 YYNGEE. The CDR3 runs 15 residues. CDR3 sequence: CASSVEGGSYNEQFF. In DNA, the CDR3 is TGTGCCAGCAGCGTTGAGGGGGGATCCTACAATGAGCAGTTCTTC.

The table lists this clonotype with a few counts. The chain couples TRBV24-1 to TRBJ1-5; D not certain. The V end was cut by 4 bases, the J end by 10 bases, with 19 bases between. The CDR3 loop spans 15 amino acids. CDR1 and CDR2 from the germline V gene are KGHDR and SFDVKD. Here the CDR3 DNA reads TGTGCCACCAGTGAGCGGGGAAGCGATACATCTCCCCAGCATTTT. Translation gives CATSERGSDTSPQHF.

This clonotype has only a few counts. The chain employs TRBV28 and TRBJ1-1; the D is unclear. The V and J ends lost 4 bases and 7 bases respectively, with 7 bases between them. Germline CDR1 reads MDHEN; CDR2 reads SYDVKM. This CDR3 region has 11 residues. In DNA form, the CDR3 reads TGTGCCAGCAGTTCCATCGGTGAAGCTTTCTTT. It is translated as CASSSIGEAFF.

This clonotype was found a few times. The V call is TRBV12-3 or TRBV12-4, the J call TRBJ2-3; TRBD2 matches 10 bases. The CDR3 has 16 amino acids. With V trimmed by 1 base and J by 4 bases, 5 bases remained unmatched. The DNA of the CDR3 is TGTGCCAGCAGTTTAGATTTTCTAGCGGGGGCAGATACGCAGTATTTT. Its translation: CASSLDFLAGADTQYF.

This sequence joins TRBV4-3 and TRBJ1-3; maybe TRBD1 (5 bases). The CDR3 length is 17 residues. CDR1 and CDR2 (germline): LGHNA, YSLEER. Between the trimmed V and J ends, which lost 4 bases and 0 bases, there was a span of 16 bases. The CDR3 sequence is CASSPGTHDPSGNTIYF. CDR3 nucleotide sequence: TGCGCCAGCAGCCCCGGGACCCACGACCCCTCTGGAAACACCATATATTTT.

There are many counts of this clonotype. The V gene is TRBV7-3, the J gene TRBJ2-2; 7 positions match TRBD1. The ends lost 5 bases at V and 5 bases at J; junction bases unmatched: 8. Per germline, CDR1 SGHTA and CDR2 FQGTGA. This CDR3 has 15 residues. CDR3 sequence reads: CASSLDRVSTGELFF. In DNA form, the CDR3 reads TGTGCCAGCAGCCTTGACAGGGTATCGACCGGGGAGCTGTTTTTT.

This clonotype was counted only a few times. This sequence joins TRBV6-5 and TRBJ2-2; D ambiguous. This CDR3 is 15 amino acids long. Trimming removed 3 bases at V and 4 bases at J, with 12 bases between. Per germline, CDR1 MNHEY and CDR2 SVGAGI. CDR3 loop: CASSYNWYSTGELFF. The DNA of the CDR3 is TGTGCCAGCAGTTATAACTGGTACAGCACCGGGGAGCTGTTTTTT.

CDR3 residues: CASSRDKTTDTQYF. CDR3 nucleotide sequence: TGCGCCAGCAGCCGCGACAAGACCACAGATACGCAGTATTTT. The chain uses TRBV5-1 and TRBJ2-3; D call uncertain. Germline CDR1 SGHRS, CDR2 YFSETQ. The CDR3 totals 14 residues. Trimming pared 4 bases from V and 2 bases from J, leaving 11 bases between. The whole variable domain, remainder taken from reference TRBV5-1 and TRBJ2-3, is KAGVTQTPRYLIKTRGQQVTLSCSPISGHRSVSWYQQTPGQGLQFLFEYFSETQRNKGNFPGRFSGRQFSNSRSEMNVSTLELGDSALYLCASSRDKTTDTQYFGPGTRLTVL.

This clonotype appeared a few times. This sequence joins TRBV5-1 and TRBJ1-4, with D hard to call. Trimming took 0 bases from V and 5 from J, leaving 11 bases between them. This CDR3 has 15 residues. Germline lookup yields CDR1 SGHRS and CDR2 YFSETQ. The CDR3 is CASSLDGRRNEKLFF. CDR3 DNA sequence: TGCGCCAGCAGCTTGGACGGGAGGCGGAATGAAAAACTGTTTTTT.

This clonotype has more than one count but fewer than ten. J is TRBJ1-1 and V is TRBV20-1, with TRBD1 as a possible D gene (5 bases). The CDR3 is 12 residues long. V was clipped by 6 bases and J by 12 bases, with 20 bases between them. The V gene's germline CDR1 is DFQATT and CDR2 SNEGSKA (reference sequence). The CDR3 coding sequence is TGCAGTGCGGAACTAACAGGTTCCGAGCCTTTCTTT. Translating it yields CSAELTGSEPFF.

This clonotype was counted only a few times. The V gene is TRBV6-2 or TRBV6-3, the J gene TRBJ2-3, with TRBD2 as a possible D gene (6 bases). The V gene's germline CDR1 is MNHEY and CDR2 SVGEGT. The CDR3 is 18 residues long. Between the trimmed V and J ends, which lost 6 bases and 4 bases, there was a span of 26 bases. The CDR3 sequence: CASSHQTKRDWGSDTQYF. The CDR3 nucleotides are TGTGCCAGCAGCCATCAAACCAAACGGGACTGGGGGTCAGATACGCAGTATTTT.

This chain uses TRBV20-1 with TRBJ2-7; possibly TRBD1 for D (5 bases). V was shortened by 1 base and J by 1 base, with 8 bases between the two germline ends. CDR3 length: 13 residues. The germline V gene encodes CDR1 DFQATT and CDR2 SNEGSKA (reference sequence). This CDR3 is CSARGGHSYEQYF. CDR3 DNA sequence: TGCAGTGCTAGAGGGGGCCATTCCTACGAGCAGTACTTC.

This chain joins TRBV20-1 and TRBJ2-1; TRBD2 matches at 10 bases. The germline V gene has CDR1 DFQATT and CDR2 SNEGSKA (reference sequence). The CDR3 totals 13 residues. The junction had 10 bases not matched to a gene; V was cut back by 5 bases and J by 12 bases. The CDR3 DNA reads TGCAGTGCTTCGGGACTAGCGTGGGTTGGGCAGTTCTTC. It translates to CSASGLAWVGQFF.

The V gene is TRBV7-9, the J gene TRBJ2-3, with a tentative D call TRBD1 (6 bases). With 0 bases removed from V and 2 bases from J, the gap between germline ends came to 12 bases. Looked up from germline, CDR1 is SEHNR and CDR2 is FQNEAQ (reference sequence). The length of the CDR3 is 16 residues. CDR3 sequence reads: CASSLARGSYTDTQYF. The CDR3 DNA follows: TGTGCCAGCAGCTTAGCGAGGGGGAGTTACACAGATACGCAGTATTTT.

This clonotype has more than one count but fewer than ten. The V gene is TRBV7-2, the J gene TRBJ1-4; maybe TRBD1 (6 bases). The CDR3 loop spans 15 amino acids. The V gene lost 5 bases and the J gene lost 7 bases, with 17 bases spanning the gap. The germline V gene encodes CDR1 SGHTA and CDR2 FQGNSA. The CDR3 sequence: CASSPAPGDREKLFF. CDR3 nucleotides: TGTGCCAGCAGCCCCGCCCCAGGGGATCGTGAAAAACTGTTTTTT.

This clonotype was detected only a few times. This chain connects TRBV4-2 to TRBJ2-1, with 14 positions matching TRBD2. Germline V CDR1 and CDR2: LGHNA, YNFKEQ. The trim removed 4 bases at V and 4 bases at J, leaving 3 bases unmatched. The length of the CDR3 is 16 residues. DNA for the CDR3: TGTGCCAGCAGCCCCCGGACTAGCGGGGGGTACAATGAGCAGTTCTTC. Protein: CASSPRTSGGYNEQFF.

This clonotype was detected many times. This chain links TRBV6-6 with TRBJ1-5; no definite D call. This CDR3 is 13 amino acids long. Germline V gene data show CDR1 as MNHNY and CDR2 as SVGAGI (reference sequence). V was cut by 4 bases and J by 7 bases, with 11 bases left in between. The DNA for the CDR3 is TGTGCCAGCAGTTTTGCGGAGGGCCAGCCCCAGCATTTT. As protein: CASSFAEGQPQHF.

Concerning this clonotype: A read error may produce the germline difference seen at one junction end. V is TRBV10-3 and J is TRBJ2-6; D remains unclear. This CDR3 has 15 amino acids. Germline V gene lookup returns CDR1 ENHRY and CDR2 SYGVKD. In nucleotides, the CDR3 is TGTGCCATCACTGAGACCGACTCTGGGGCCAACGTCCTGACTTTC. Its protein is CAITETDSGANVLTF.